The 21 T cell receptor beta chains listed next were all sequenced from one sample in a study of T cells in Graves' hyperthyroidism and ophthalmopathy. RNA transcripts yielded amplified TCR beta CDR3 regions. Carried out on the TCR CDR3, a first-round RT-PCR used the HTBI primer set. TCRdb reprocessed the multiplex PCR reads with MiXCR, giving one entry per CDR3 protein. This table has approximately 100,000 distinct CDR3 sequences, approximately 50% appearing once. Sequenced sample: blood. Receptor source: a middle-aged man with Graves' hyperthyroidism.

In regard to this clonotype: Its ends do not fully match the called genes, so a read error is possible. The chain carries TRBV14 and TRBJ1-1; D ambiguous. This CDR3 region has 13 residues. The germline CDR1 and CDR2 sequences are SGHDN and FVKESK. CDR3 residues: CASSQDQNTEAFF. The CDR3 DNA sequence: TGTGCCAGCAGCCAAGATCAGAACACTGAAGCCTTCTTT.

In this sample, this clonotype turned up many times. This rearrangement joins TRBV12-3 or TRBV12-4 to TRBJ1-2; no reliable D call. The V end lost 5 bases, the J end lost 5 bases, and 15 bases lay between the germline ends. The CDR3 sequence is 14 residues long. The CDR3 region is CASSNRVPGYGYTF. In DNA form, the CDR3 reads TGTGCCAGCAGTAACCGGGTCCCGGGATATGGCTACACCTTC.

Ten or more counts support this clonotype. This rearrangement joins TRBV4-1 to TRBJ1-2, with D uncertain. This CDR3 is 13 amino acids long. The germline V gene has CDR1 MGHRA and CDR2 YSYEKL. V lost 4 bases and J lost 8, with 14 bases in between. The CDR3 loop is CASSPQVGWGYTF. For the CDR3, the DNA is TGCGCCAGCAGCCCTCAAGTGGGCTGGGGCTACACCTTC.

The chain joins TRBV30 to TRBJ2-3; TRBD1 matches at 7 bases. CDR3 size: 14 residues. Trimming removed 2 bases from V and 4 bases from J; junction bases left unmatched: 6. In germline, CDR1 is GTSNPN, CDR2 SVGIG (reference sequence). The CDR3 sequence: CAWSLGGEADTQYF. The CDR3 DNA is TGTGCCTGGAGTCTAGGGGGCGAAGCAGATACGCAGTATTTT.

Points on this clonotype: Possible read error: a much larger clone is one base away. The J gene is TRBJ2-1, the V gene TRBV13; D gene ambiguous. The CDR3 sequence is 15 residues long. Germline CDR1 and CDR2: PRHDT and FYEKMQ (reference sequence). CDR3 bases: TGTGCCAGCAGCTTAGGCCTTATAACGGCTAATGAGCGGTTCTTC. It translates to CASSLGLITANERFF.

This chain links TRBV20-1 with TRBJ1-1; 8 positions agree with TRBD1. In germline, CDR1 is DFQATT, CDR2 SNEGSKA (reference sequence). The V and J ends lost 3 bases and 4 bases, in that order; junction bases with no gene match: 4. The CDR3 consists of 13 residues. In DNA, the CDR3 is TGCAGTGCTAGGGGGACAGGCCGCACTGAAGCTTTCTTT. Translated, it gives CSARGTGRTEAFF.

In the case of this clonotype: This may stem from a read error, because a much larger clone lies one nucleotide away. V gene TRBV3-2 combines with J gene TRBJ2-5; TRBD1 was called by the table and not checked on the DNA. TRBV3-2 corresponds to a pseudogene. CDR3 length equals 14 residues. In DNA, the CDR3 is TGTGCCAGCAGCCAAGCCCGGAGGTGTGAGACCCAGTACTTC. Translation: CASSQARRCETQYF.

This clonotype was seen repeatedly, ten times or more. The CDR3 protein is CASSLTRVYGYTF. CDR3 nucleotide sequence: TGTGCCAGCAGCTTGACCAGGGTCTATGGCTACACCTTC. This chain uses TRBV5-7 with TRBJ1-2; D might be TRBD1 (5 bases). TRBV5-7 is identified as an open reading frame with a role that is uncertain. This CDR3 has 13 residues. Trimming stripped 1 base from V and 4 bases from J, with 8 bases between.

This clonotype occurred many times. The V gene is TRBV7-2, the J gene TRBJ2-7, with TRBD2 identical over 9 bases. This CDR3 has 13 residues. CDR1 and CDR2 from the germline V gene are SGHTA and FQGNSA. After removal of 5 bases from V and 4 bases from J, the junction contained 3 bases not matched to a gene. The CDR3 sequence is CASSLSGSYEQYF. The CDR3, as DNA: TGTGCCAGCAGCCTTAGCGGGAGTTACGAGCAGTACTTC.

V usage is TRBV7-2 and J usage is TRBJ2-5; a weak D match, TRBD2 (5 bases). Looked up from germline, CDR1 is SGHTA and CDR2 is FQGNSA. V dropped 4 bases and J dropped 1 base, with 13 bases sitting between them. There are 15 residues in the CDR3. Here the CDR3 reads CASSSSGSGQETQYF. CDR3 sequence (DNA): TGTGCCAGCAGCTCTTCGGGAAGCGGCCAAGAGACCCAGTACTTC.

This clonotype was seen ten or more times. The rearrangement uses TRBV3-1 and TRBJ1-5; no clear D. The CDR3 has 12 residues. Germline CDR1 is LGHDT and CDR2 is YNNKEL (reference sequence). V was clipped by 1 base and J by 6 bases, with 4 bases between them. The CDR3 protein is CASSQGGQPQHF. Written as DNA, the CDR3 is TGTGCCAGCAGCCAAGGAGGTCAGCCCCAGCATTTT.

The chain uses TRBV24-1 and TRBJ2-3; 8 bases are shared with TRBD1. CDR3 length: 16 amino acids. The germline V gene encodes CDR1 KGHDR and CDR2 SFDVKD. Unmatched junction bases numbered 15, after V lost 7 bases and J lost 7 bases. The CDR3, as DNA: TGTGCCACCAGGGGTAGCGCCAGCAGGACAGGGAATACGCAGTATTTT. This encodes CATRGSASRTGNTQYF.

CDR3 coding DNA: TGTGCCAGCAGCCCCTGGACTAGCGGCTCCTACGAGCAGTACTTC. It encodes CASSPWTSGSYEQYF. The chain is built from TRBV7-9 and TRBJ2-7, with TRBD2 identical over 10 bases. CDR1 is SEHNR and CDR2 is FQNEAQ in the germline V gene (reference sequence). The ends lost 5 bases at V and 0 bases at J; junction bases unmatched: 4. This CDR3 contains 15 residues.

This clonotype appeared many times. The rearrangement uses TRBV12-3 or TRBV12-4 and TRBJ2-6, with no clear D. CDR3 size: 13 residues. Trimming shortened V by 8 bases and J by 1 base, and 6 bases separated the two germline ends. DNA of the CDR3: TGTGCCAGCTCAATATCTGGGGCCAACGTCCTGACTTTC. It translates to CASSISGANVLTF.

The CDR3 here is CASAPGQGYEQYF. In nucleotides, the CDR3 is TGTGCCAGTGCTCCGGGACAGGGCTACGAGCAGTACTTC. The chain links TRBV19 to TRBJ2-7, with TRBD1 matching 9 bases. The germline gives CDR1 LNHDA, CDR2 SQIVND (reference sequence). V lost 8 bases and J lost 3; bases outside the gene matches: 5. This CDR3 has 13 residues.

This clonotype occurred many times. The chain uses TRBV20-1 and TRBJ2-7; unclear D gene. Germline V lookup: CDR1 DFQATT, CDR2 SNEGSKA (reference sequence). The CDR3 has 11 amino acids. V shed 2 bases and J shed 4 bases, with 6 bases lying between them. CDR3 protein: CSARRWYEQYF. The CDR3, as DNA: TGCAGTGCTAGACGGTGGTACGAGCAGTACTTC.

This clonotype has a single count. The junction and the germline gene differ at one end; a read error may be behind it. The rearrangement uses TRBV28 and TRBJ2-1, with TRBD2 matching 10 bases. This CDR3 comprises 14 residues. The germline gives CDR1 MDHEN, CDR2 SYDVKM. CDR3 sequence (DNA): TGTGCCAGCAGTTTTGTACTAGCGGGACGGGAGCAGCTCTTC. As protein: CASSFVLAGREQLF.

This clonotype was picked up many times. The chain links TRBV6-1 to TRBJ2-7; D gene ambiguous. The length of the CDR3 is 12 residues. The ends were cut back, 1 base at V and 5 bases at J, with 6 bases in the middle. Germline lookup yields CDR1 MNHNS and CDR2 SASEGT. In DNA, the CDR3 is TGTGCCAGCAGTGAAGTCGAAGACGAGCAGTACTTC. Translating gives CASSEVEDEQYF.

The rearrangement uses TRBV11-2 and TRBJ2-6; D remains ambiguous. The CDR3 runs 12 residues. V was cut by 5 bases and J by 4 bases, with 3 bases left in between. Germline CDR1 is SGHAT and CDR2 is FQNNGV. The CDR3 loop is CASSPGANVLTF. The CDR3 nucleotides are TGTGCCAGCAGCCCCGGGGCCAACGTCCTGACTTTC.

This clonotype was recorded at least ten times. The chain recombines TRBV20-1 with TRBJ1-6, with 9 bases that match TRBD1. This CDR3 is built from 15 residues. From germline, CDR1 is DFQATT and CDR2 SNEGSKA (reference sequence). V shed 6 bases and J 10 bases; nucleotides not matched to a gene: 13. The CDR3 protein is CSAKLQGALGSPLHF. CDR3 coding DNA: TGCAGTGCCAAACTACAGGGGGCATTAGGGTCACCCCTCCACTTT.

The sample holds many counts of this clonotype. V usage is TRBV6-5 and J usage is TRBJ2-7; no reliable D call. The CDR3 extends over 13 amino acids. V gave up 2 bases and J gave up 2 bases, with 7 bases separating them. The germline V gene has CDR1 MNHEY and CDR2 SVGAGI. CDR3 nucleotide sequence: TGTGCCAGCAGTTACGGGGTTACCTACGAGCAGTACTTC. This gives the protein CASSYGVTYEQYF.